Listed below are T cell receptor beta chains from one sample, sequenced in a study of CD8 T cells in Susac syndrome. A single record per CDR3 protein comes from TCRdb applying MiXCR to the immunoSEQ multiplex PCR reads. The top ten clones hold roughly 0.8% of a sample with approximately 50,000 distinct CDR3 sequences, just under 95% of them seen once. The source material was CD8+ T cells from PBMCs. The origin of the receptors is a human donor with Susac syndrome. The CDR3 runs from the conserved cysteine through the conserved F or W. The D gene is left open where the match is weak. Clone size, where shown, is once, few, many, or a class for clones that have expanded.

TRBJ2-1 | few | TRBV5-4 | TRBD2 | TGTGCCAGCAGCAGGCCAACTAGCGGGGGGGTTCCTGAGCAGTTCTTC | CASSRPTSGGVPEQFF
TRBJ2-5 | - | TRBV12-3/TRBV12-4 | TRBD1 | TGTGCCAGCAGTTACCCCGACAGGGGGATTTGGGAGACCCAGTACTTC | CASSYPDRGIWETQYF
TRBJ2-3 | few | TRBV7-8 | TRBD1 | TGTGCCAGCAGCTTGCGGACAGGGATGGATACGCAGTATTTT | CASSLRTGMDTQYF
TRBJ2-4 | - | TRBV12-3/TRBV12-4 | - | TGTGCCACCACACCCAGGGGTTCGTCCAAAAACATTCAGTACTTC | CATTPRGSSKNIQYF
TRBJ2-7 | - | TRBV12-3/TRBV12-4 | - | TGTGCCAGCAGTCCCGCGGTCCCCCACGAGCAGTACTTC | CASSPAVPHEQYF
TRBJ1-1 | - | TRBV27 | TRBD1 | TGTGCCAGCAGTGACTTTACAGGGGGAAGGACTGAAGCTTTCTTT | CASSDFTGGRTEAFF
TRBJ2-7 | - | TRBV3-1 | TRBD2 | TGTGCCAGCAGCTCTTCCTCCGGGACTAGCGACTCCTACGAGCAGTACTTC | CASSSSSGTSDSYEQYF
TRBJ1-1 | - | TRBV4-3 | - | TGCGCCAGCAGCCATGGGCTGGACCCCACTGAAGCTTTCTTT | CASSHGLDPTEAFF
TRBJ2-3 | - | TRBV27 | TRBD1 | TGTGCCAGCAGTTCCGGGACAGCCAGGGCCGTGGCAGATACGCAGTATTTT | CASSSGTARAVADTQYF
TRBJ1-1 | - | TRBV12-3/TRBV12-4 | TRBD1 | TGTGCCACCTGGTTCAGGGGGGACACTGAAGCTTTCTTT | CATWFRGDTEAFF
TRBJ2-2 | - | TRBV6-5 | - | TGTGCCAGCAGTTACTCAACCAGCGCTGTCGCCGGGGAGCTGTTTTTT | CASSYSTSAVAGELFF
TRBJ2-7 | - | TRBV30 | TRBD1 | TGTGCCTGGAGTGTATGGGACAGGGTCGAGCAGTACTTC | CAWSVWDRVEQYF
TRBJ2-1 | - | TRBV2 | TRBD1 | TGTGCCAGCAGCGCCGACAGGGGTGTTTACAATGAGCAGTTCTTC | CASSADRGVYNEQFF
TRBJ2-7 | - | TRBV20-1 | - | TGCAGTGCTAGAGATCGTGGCAGGGGCTACGAGCAGTACTTC | CSARDRGRGYEQYF
TRBJ1-1 | - | TRBV7-9 | - | TGTGCCAGCAGCCGGGACAACTCCGGACTCGGAGCTTTCTTT | CASSRDNSGLGAFF
TRBJ1-2 | - | TRBV2 | - | TGTGCCAGCAGTGACATCCAGGGACGTGGCTACACCTTC | CASSDIQGRGYTF
TRBJ1-4 | once | TRBV18 | TRBD1 | TGTGCCAGCTTCGACGGACAGGGTAATGAAAAACTGTTTTTT | CASFDGQGNEKLFF
TRBJ2-7 | - | TRBV7-9 | - | TGTGCCAGCAGCCCCCCCGGAGGCTCCTACGAGCAGTACTTC | CASSPPGGSYEQYF
TRBJ2-3 | - | TRBV25-1 | TRBD1 | TGTGCCAGCGGAGGGACAGGGGAATCAGATACGCAGTATTTT | CASGGTGESDTQYF
TRBJ2-5 | - | TRBV12-3/TRBV12-4 | - | TGTGCCAGCAGTTTACTGGGGGACGCGAACTTC | CASSLLGDANF
TRBJ1-2 | - | TRBV5-1 | - | TGCGCCAGCAGCTCCGAAGCTAACTATGGCTACACCTTC | CASSSEANYGYTF
TRBJ2-1 | - | TRBV2 | TRBD2 | TGTGCCAGCAGTGGAACGGGGGGGTTGGCCCTCCATGAGCAGTTCTTC | CASSGTGGLALHEQFF
TRBJ1-5 | - | TRBV7-9 | - | TGTGCCAGCAGCTCGCTACAGACCATCGGGCCCCAGCATTTT | CASSSLQTIGPQHF
TRBJ1-4 | - | TRBV9 | - | TGTGCCAGCAGCGTTTCGGGCGCAACTAATGAAAAACTGTTTTTT | CASSVSGATNEKLFF
TRBJ1-2 | - | TRBV7-2 | - | TGTGCCAGCAGCTTAGAGACAGTGAACTATGGCTACACCTTC | CASSLETVNYGYTF
TRBJ1-2 | - | TRBV23-1 | - | TGCGCCAGCAGTCAGTACCGGGATGGCTACACCTTC | CASSQYRDGYTF
TRBJ2-1 | - | TRBV20-1 | TRBD2 | TGCAGTGTGAAACGGGGGGATTCGTACAATGAGCAGTTCTTC | CSVKRGDSYNEQFF